This T cell receptor (beta chain) was identified in a study of blood T cell repertoires in COVID-19 (dated by TCRdb to 2018 to 2021). Broadly, across the study: Samples from collaborators originated in the United States, Italy and Spain and spanned both the acute and convalescent phases of COVID-19. The dataset comprised deeply sampled blood TCRbeta repertoires from subjects exposed to, actively infected with, or recovered from COVID-19. The material from the prospective study consisted of cDNA or gDNA derived from T cells, B-cell-depleted T cells, or PBMCs. Where available, HLA class I and class II types were taken from metadata supplied by the sample provider and were not determined by assay-based typing. Samples were obtained from the ongoing ImmuneRACE study (first 160 participants) and from 1,254 subjects provided by 6 global collaborators. The repertoires were released in a freely available public database meant as a resource for research on the immune response to SARS-CoV-2. A de-identified subject ID, COVID-19 status, age in years and sex were almost always included in the sample metadata. General conclusions and limits of the study: How much clinical and demographic metadata was included differed by source and by participant, and the metadata was provided uncurated.

For this chain, trimming is 3 bases at the V end and 9 bases at the J end, and the number of junction bases without a gene match is 11. From cysteine to phenylalanine, the CDR3 is 15 amino acids long. Just CDR3 DNA is preserved here, 45 bases in frame from base 1. Via the germline V gene, CDR1 is SNHLY and CDR2 FYNNEI. At one collaborating source in Seattle, patients were enrolled during active infection and were followed longitudinally through the course of disease. Collaborating institutions collected whole blood in K2EDTA tubes following their own protocols. Collaborator samples were shipped for TCRbeta analysis as frozen whole blood, isolated PBMCs, or DNA extracted from either sample type. Comment on this clone: This clone's antigen is unknown. No base-level quality is on record; no much larger clone is a single base apart.

TCRbeta CDR3 regions were amplified from genomic DNA using the immunoSEQ Assay, a bias-controlled multiplex PCR. Regarding the original processing steps: Within the assay, amplification of reference gene primers was used to estimate how many nucleated cells each sample contained. To quantify the absolute abundance of each unique TCRbeta CDR3 rearrangement, sequence reads were collapsed and filtered. Productive Simpson clonality was computed per sample as the square root of Simpson's diversity index over productive rearrangements. TCRdb retrieved this table from immuneACCESS and kept in-frame rearrangements only. Not all clones are present; in checked studies, unresolved V genes account for under half, and no reason is known for the remainder. That table is the source of V, J and clone size, and D and trimming were worked out from the DNA. This sample holds about 150,000 clones; around 85% were observed only once. The ten largest account for 0.55% to 0.75% of the sample.

The sample consisted of peripheral blood. The TCR was taken from a man aged 55 to 70 with COVID-19, enrolled during active disease. The chain joins TRBV2 to TRBJ2-1, with TRBD1 identical over 7 junction bases. The sequenced DNA: TGTGCCAGCAGTGAGAAGTCACAGGGGTTTGGTGAGCAGTTCTTC. Its protein is CASSEKSQGFGEQFF.